This TCR beta chain came from a study of T-cell memory formation after mild COVID-19. About the study: There were largely donor-specific TCR clusters.

In the case of this clonotype: As yet, its antigen is unknown.

TCRdb reprocessed the 5' RACE reads with MiXCR, giving one entry per CDR3 protein. The table has hundreds of thousands of distinct CDR3 sequences, about 22% seen once. General study results and limits: Balance between CD4 and CD8 was seen in clones contracting day 15 to 85, and a CD4+ lean was seen in later expanders. Some clones that responded were present in memory (sampled pre-infection), which suggests cross-reactive memory joined. The second-wave clones peaking on day 37 were not confirmed as SARS-CoV-2-specific.

This CDR3 region has 15 residues. Germline V gene lookup returns CDR1 LGHNA and CDR2 YSLEER. V shed 0 bases and J 6 bases; nucleotides not matched to a gene: 6. The clonotype was recovered from an adult woman who had mild COVID-19 (a few samples of this study predate the infection). Cell type and time point are not known. The chain carries TRBV4-3 and TRBJ1-2, with 8 bases fitting TRBD1. The sequencing sample was made of PBMCs or a T cell subset sorted from them (not recorded which). This CDR3 is CASSQEPGGNDGYTF. In DNA form, the CDR3 reads TGCGCCAGCAGCCAAGAGCCAGGGGGCAACGATGGCTACACCTTC.